This T cell receptor (beta chain) was captured in a study of shared clonotypes between healthy human individuals (TCRdb year 2020). Background on the whole study: The cohort comprised two women and three men aged 18 to 49 years. Leukapheresis yielded between about 0.94 and 8.9 billion PBMCs per donor. Blood TCR repertoires of roughly 5 healthy adults were deeply sequenced to estimate repertoire size and the extent of clonotype sharing between individuals. Different laboratories and diverse techniques were used to prepare libraries and sequence TCR repertoires, to increase sequencing depth and limit assay-specific biases. For each donor, three plates each were used for CD4 naive and CD4 memory, two plates were used for CD8 naive, and one plate was used for CD8 memory. Broad study findings and their caveats: Clonotypes shared by all four sorted-subset donors showed higher generation probabilities than non-shared clonotypes. Based on pairwise subsampling, the degree of clonotype sharing among donors was expected to be affected by sequencing depth. Even with the large sequencing depth, rarefaction of the sorted-subset datasets indicated that sequencing was incomplete. Naive subsets generally had larger estimated clonotype richness than memory subsets. When several donors were compared, the shared fraction of clonotypes was about 5% for naive CD4, 3.5% to 4% for naive CD8, 2% to 2.5% for memory CD4, and around 0.4% for memory CD8. The small number of donors limited the genetic and exposure-history diversity represented. Only blood was sampled, and tissue TCR repertoires likely differ from those in blood.

Using the deep immunoSEQ assay, TCR CDR3 regions were amplified from genomic DNA by multiplex PCR. Extracted genomic DNA from each cell subset was spread evenly across all wells of several immunoSEQ 96-well plates, with each plate serving as a replicate. Each replicate PCR for sorted subsets received roughly 200 ng genomic DNA, equal to roughly 30,000 T cell genomes. The purified libraries were quantified using a Qubit 3.0 fluorometer, sized with a Bioanalyzer 2100, and then quantified again using the KAPA Library Quantification kit. Every immunoSEQ 96-well plate was sequenced on a dedicated single-read 150-cycle Illumina NextSeq 550 flow cell. Per the original workflow: Because the immunoSEQ output held only junctional sequences and lacked quality scores, the filtering could not match the filtering applied to full-length reads. To assign V/J genes and CDR3, sequences were annotated using PyIR, a Python wrapper for IgBLAST v1.9, with IMGT germline references. Reads with weak V/J assignments (E-value above 1e-6), missing CDR3, stop codons, out-of-frame junctions, or ambiguous translated residues were removed. A V3J clonotype was defined by an identical inferred V gene, J gene, and CDR3 amino acid sequence. The percentage overlap between two repertoires was calculated by dividing the number of shared unique clonotypes by the size of the smaller repertoire. Repertoire richness was assessed with RTK rarefaction, the Chao1 estimator, and Recon v2.1 estimates of unobserved clonotypes. For all TCRbeta clonotypes obtained by the gDNA method from four donors, generation probabilities were computed with OLGA. TCRdb mirrors the immuneACCESS table, restricted to in-frame sequences. Some clones are absent from its copies; in checked studies, under half trace to an unresolved V gene, and the reason for the others is unknown. V, J and clone size were drawn from that table, and D and trimming were deduced from the DNA. Recorded for this sample are 550,000 to 650,000 clones; approximately 96% of them occurred a single time. The leading ten clones occupy about 0.12% of the sample.

In regard to this clone: The specificity of this receptor is unknown. No clone much larger than this one lies a single base away; base qualities are absent.

CD8 naive samples consisted of CD45RO-negative cells that were positively selected for CCR7, yielding a CD45RA+CCR7+ population without TemRA cells. Healthy HIV-negative adults with no recently reported acute infections or vaccinations were included as donors. Only Caucasian adults living in Nashville, Tennessee, USA were represented among the donors. After blood collection by leukapheresis, PBMCs were isolated using Ficoll-Histopaque density gradient centrifugation and then cryopreserved in the vapor phase of liquid nitrogen. Analytical flow cytometry was used to check the purity and quantity of every magnetically sorted T cell population. Each sorted fraction had its genomic DNA isolated and then quantified by UV absorbance on a Nanodrop 2000c. Including the terminal cysteine and phenylalanine, the CDR3 comprises 15 residues. The DNA shown is the 45-base CDR3, in frame from base 1. The germline V gene yields SGHVS for CDR1 and FQNEAQ for CDR2. The V and J ends are trimmed by 3 bases and 5 bases, leaving 13 bases between them.

Sequencing input: naive CD8+ T cells sorted from blood. Taken with the paper, the label for cell subset or site translates to: CD45RA+CCR7+. The receptor comes from a woman aged 25 to 39 in good health. The rearrangement joined TRBV7-8 to TRBJ2-2, with the D segment identity uncertain. This receptor carries the CDR3 CASSLSRGWTGELFF. The sequenced DNA: TGTGCCAGCAGCTTGTCTCGAGGATGGACCGGGGAGCTGTTTTTT.